This record covers a single T cell receptor (beta chain). The sample belongs to a study of blood T cell repertoires in COVID-19. Study-level background: Both acute and convalescent COVID-19 samples were obtained from the United States, Italy and Spain. Sources were T cells, B-cell-depleted T cells, or PBMCs; the material itself was cDNA or gDNA.

V gave up 6 bases and J gave up 6 bases; unmatched junction bases: 5. The CDR3 is 15 residues long. Germline values: CDR1 SGHNT, CDR2 YYREEE (reference sequence). Methods used by the authors: The assay estimated nucleated cells by amplifying reference gene primers. TCRdb's copy holds only in-frame clones and misses some; the assay was immunoSEQ multiplex PCR. V and J calls and clone size are as listed in that table; D and trimming were resolved from the DNA. The sample carries about 140,000 clones, roughly 90% recorded once. The gene calls are TRBV5-4 and TRBJ2-1; 14 bases are shared with TRBD2. This sequence originates from a man between 60 and 75 years old with active or convalescent COVID-19. The sample taken for sequencing was peripheral blood. The CDR3 DNA sequence: TGTGCCAGCACCCTAGGGACTAGCGGGAGCAATGAGCAGTTCTTC. Protein sequence: CASTLGTSGSNEQFF.